These T cell receptor beta chains were read from a single sample in a study of blood T cell repertoires in COVID-19. Libraries were prepared by immunoSEQ multiplex PCR; TCRdb keeps only in-frame clonotypes and omits some of them. The data contain about 150,000 clones, around 87% of them singletons. The material sequenced was peripheral blood. These receptor sequences come from a man aged 18 to 29 with COVID-19, enrolled during active disease. CDR3s include the opening cysteine and the closing phenylalanine or tryptophan. Fields, in order: V gene, J gene, clone size, D gene, CDR3 DNA, CDR3 protein. A D gene is named only where the DNA matches it firmly. Clone size is shown for a subset of rows, as once, few, many or a class of expanded clone.

v_call: TRBV6-5; j_call: TRBJ1-1; clone_size: NA; d_call: NA; cdr3_nt: TGTGCCAGCACCTGGTTAGCGTCGGGAAACACTGAAGCTTTCTTT; cdr3_aa: CASTWLASGNTEAFF
v_call: TRBV4-3; j_call: TRBJ2-1; clone_size: NA; d_call: NA; cdr3_nt: TGCGCCAGCAGCCAAGATACCCCTAGCGCATACAATGAGCAGTTCTTC; cdr3_aa: CASSQDTPSAYNEQFF
v_call: TRBV5-6; j_call: TRBJ2-7; clone_size: NA; d_call: TRBD2; cdr3_nt: TGTGCCAGCAGCTTTTCGACTAGCGGGTATAGCGAGCAGTACTTC; cdr3_aa: CASSFSTSGYSEQYF
v_call: TRBV7-3; j_call: TRBJ2-7; clone_size: NA; d_call: TRBD2; cdr3_nt: TGTGCCAGCAGCTTCCAAGGACTAGCGGGAGACAACGAGCAGTACTTC; cdr3_aa: CASSFQGLAGDNEQYF
v_call: TRBV7-2; j_call: TRBJ2-1; clone_size: NA; d_call: TRBD2; cdr3_nt: TGTGCCAGCAGCTGGAGTAGCGGGGACTACAATGAGCAGTTCTTC; cdr3_aa: CASSWSSGDYNEQFF
v_call: TRBV11-3; j_call: TRBJ2-5; clone_size: NA; d_call: TRBD2; cdr3_nt: TGTGCCAGCAGCCGATCTAGCGGGCAAGAGACCCAGTACTTC; cdr3_aa: CASSRSSGQETQYF
v_call: TRBV29-1; j_call: TRBJ1-2; clone_size: NA; d_call: TRBD1; cdr3_nt: TGCAGCGTTGAAAGATCAGGGGGCCTCCGTGACTACACCTTC; cdr3_aa: CSVERSGGLRDYTF
v_call: TRBV7-9; j_call: TRBJ2-1; clone_size: NA; d_call: TRBD2; cdr3_nt: TGTGCCAGCAGCTTAGGTTCTAGCGGGAGGAACAATGAGCAGTTCTTC; cdr3_aa: CASSLGSSGRNNEQFF
v_call: TRBV4-3; j_call: TRBJ2-7; clone_size: NA; d_call: NA; cdr3_nt: TGCGCCAGCAGCCAAGATTGGGTCGCCCTCGGGTCCTACGAGCAGTACTTC; cdr3_aa: CASSQDWVALGSYEQYF
v_call: TRBV28; j_call: TRBJ2-5; clone_size: NA; d_call: TRBD2; cdr3_nt: TGTGCCAGCAGTTCGCCTACTGGGAGGGACCAAGAGACCCAGTACTTC; cdr3_aa: CASSSPTGRDQETQYF
v_call: TRBV7-6; j_call: TRBJ1-2; clone_size: NA; d_call: NA; cdr3_nt: TGTGCCAGCAGCTTAATGAGCCTCTACACCTTC; cdr3_aa: CASSLMSLYTF
v_call: TRBV5-6; j_call: TRBJ2-2; clone_size: NA; d_call: NA; cdr3_nt: TGTGCCAGCAGCTTGGGTGGACACTCCACCGGGGAGCTGTTTTTT; cdr3_aa: CASSLGGHSTGELFF
v_call: TRBV9; j_call: TRBJ1-1; clone_size: NA; d_call: NA; cdr3_nt: TGTGCCAGCAGCACAGGGACGGCCACTGAAGCTTTCTTT; cdr3_aa: CASSTGTATEAFF
v_call: TRBV4-3; j_call: TRBJ2-7; clone_size: NA; d_call: TRBD2; cdr3_nt: TGCGCCAGCAGCCACCTAGCGGGAGCAGACTACGAGCAGTACTTC; cdr3_aa: CASSHLAGADYEQYF
v_call: TRBV5-6; j_call: TRBJ1-3; clone_size: NA; d_call: NA; cdr3_nt: TGTGCCAGCAGGCAACAGGGATCTGGAAACACCATATATTTT; cdr3_aa: CASRQQGSGNTIYF
v_call: TRBV18; j_call: TRBJ1-4; clone_size: NA; d_call: NA; cdr3_nt: TGTGCCAGCTCACCACTACGAGTTGAAAAACTGCTTTTT; cdr3_aa: CASSPLRVEKLLF
v_call: TRBV11-3; j_call: TRBJ2-2; clone_size: NA; d_call: NA; cdr3_nt: TGTGCCAGCAGCCGGGTAAACACCGGGGAGCTGTTTTTT; cdr3_aa: CASSRVNTGELFF
v_call: TRBV3-1/TRBV3-2; j_call: TRBJ2-2; clone_size: NA; d_call: TRBD2; cdr3_nt: TGTGCCAGCAGCCACATCCCAAGGGGACTAGCGGGAACGGGCGGGGAGCTGTTTTTT; cdr3_aa: CASSHIPRGLAGTGGELFF
v_call: TRBV24-1; j_call: TRBJ2-2; clone_size: NA; d_call: TRBD2; cdr3_nt: TGTGCCACGTCCCCGACTAGCGAAGCCGGGGAGCTGTTTTTT; cdr3_aa: CATSPTSEAGELFF
v_call: TRBV7-8; j_call: TRBJ1-6; clone_size: NA; d_call: NA; cdr3_nt: TGTGCCAGCAGCTTAGGGACAGCGAGTAATTCACCCCTCCACTTT; cdr3_aa: CASSLGTASNSPLHF
v_call: TRBV11-1; j_call: TRBJ2-3; clone_size: once; d_call: NA; cdr3_nt: TGTGCCAGCAGCTTAGCTCAGCGTCTGGATACGCAGTATTTT; cdr3_aa: CASSLAQRLDTQYF
v_call: TRBV27; j_call: TRBJ2-5; clone_size: few; d_call: NA; cdr3_nt: TGTGCCAGCAGTTCGCCAGCGAAGACCCAGTACTTC; cdr3_aa: CASSSPAKTQYF
v_call: TRBV15; j_call: TRBJ1-4; clone_size: NA; d_call: NA; cdr3_nt: TGTGCCACCTTGGGTCGGACGATGGGGAGAAATGAAAAACTGTTTTTT; cdr3_aa: CATLGRTMGRNEKLFF
v_call: TRBV5-1; j_call: TRBJ2-1; clone_size: once; d_call: NA; cdr3_nt: TGCGCCAGCAGCTTGAGTGGGAGACTCAATGAGCAGTTCTTC; cdr3_aa: CASSLSGRLNEQFF
v_call: TRBV5-6; j_call: TRBJ2-1; clone_size: once; d_call: NA; cdr3_nt: TGTGCCAGCAGCTCCTCCGGGACAAAGCAGTTCTTC; cdr3_aa: CASSSSGTKQFF
v_call: TRBV29-1; j_call: TRBJ2-1; clone_size: few; d_call: NA; cdr3_nt: TGCAGCGTTGAGGCCAGGGTATACAATGAGCAGTTCTTC; cdr3_aa: CSVEARVYNEQFF
v_call: TRBV11-3; j_call: TRBJ2-5; clone_size: NA; d_call: TRBD1; cdr3_nt: TGTGCCAGCAGCCCGGGACAGGGGGTCGTGGAGACCCAGTACTTC; cdr3_aa: CASSPGQGVVETQYF
v_call: TRBV30; j_call: TRBJ1-6; clone_size: NA; d_call: NA; cdr3_nt: TGTGCCTGGGAGATGGAGCCTGGGAATTCACCCCTCCACTTT; cdr3_aa: CAWEMEPGNSPLHF
v_call: TRBV5-4; j_call: TRBJ2-7; clone_size: NA; d_call: NA; cdr3_nt: TGTGCCAGCAGCTTGGAGAGGTCTTCTAGCTCCTACGAGCAGTACTTC; cdr3_aa: CASSLERSSSSYEQYF
v_call: TRBV6-5; j_call: TRBJ2-6; clone_size: few; d_call: NA; cdr3_nt: TGTGCCAGCAGTAATCGGGACTCTGGGGCCAACGTCCTGACTTTC; cdr3_aa: CASSNRDSGANVLTF
v_call: TRBV19; j_call: TRBJ2-1; clone_size: NA; d_call: TRBD2; cdr3_nt: TGTGCCAGTAGTTGGAGCGGGAGTTCCTACAATGAGCAGTTCTTC; cdr3_aa: CASSWSGSSYNEQFF
v_call: TRBV24-1; j_call: TRBJ2-7; clone_size: NA; d_call: NA; cdr3_nt: TGTGCCACCAGTGATTTGTGGCGGGGAACCTACGAGCAGTACTTC; cdr3_aa: CATSDLWRGTYEQYF
v_call: TRBV28; j_call: TRBJ2-7; clone_size: NA; d_call: NA; cdr3_nt: TGTGCCAGCAGCTTACCCCAGCGACGAACCCGAAAACTCTACGAGCAGTACTTC; cdr3_aa: CASSLPQRRTRKLYEQYF
v_call: TRBV24-1; j_call: TRBJ2-7; clone_size: NA; d_call: TRBD2; cdr3_nt: TGTGCCACCAGTGAACCGACTAGCGGGGGGGGCTACGAGCAGTACTTC; cdr3_aa: CATSEPTSGGGYEQYF
v_call: TRBV20-1; j_call: TRBJ1-1; clone_size: NA; d_call: NA; cdr3_nt: TGCAGTGCCTCGGAGTGGGCTTTCTTT; cdr3_aa: CSASEWAFF
v_call: TRBV19; j_call: TRBJ1-2; clone_size: NA; d_call: NA; cdr3_nt: TGTGCCAGTAGTATTGGCGTGGAGGGTAAAAGTGGCTACACCTTC; cdr3_aa: CASSIGVEGKSGYTF
v_call: TRBV11-3; j_call: TRBJ2-1; clone_size: NA; d_call: TRBD2; cdr3_nt: TGTGCCAGCAGCTATACAACGATAGGGACTAGCGTGGATGAGCAGTTCTTC; cdr3_aa: CASSYTTIGTSVDEQFF
v_call: TRBV28; j_call: TRBJ2-2; clone_size: NA; d_call: TRBD1; cdr3_nt: TGTGCCAGCTCCTTCTCCACACAGGGGGCACGGACCGGGGAGCTGTTTTTT; cdr3_aa: CASSFSTQGARTGELFF
v_call: TRBV3-1/TRBV3-2; j_call: TRBJ1-1; clone_size: NA; d_call: NA; cdr3_nt: TGTGCCAGCAGCCGGCCCGGGAGACACTGGGAAGCTTTCTTT; cdr3_aa: CASSRPGRHWEAFF
v_call: TRBV27; j_call: TRBJ1-6; clone_size: NA; d_call: TRBD1; cdr3_nt: TGTGCCAGCAGTTTTTTAGCGGGACAGGGTGATTCACCCCTCCACTTT; cdr3_aa: CASSFLAGQGDSPLHF
v_call: TRBV10-3; j_call: TRBJ2-1; clone_size: NA; d_call: TRBD2; cdr3_nt: TGTGCCATCAGGGGAGCGGGAGGATCCTACAATGAGCAGTTCTTC; cdr3_aa: CAIRGAGGSYNEQFF
v_call: TRBV15; j_call: TRBJ2-7; clone_size: NA; d_call: NA; cdr3_nt: TGTGCCACCAGCAGTAACAGCTCCTACGAGCAGTACTTC; cdr3_aa: CATSSNSSYEQYF
v_call: TRBV27; j_call: TRBJ2-3; clone_size: NA; d_call: NA; cdr3_nt: TGTGCCAGCAGTTCCTCCCCCTTACTAGTGAGGAGCACAGATACGCAGTATTTT; cdr3_aa: CASSSSPLLVRSTDTQYF
v_call: TRBV5-5; j_call: TRBJ2-7; clone_size: NA; d_call: TRBD2; cdr3_nt: TGTGCCAGCAGCGTGGGACTAGCGGACTACGAGCAGTACTTC; cdr3_aa: CASSVGLADYEQYF
v_call: TRBV2; j_call: TRBJ1-1; clone_size: NA; d_call: TRBD1; cdr3_nt: TGTGCCAGCAGTGAACTGGGACAGGGGGCCACTGAAGCTTTCTTT; cdr3_aa: CASSELGQGATEAFF
v_call: TRBV7-2; j_call: TRBJ2-3; clone_size: NA; d_call: TRBD2; cdr3_nt: TGTGCCAGCAGCAAATGGACTAGTGGCACAGATACGCAGTATTTT; cdr3_aa: CASSKWTSGTDTQYF
v_call: TRBV5-6; j_call: TRBJ2-7; clone_size: NA; d_call: NA; cdr3_nt: TGTGCCAGCAGCACCGAGAGACAGTGGCCCTCCGAGCAGTACTTC; cdr3_aa: CASSTERQWPSEQYF
v_call: TRBV27; j_call: TRBJ2-5; clone_size: NA; d_call: TRBD1; cdr3_nt: TGTGCCAGCAGTCCCCAGCTGGACAGGAAAGAGACCCAGTACTTC; cdr3_aa: CASSPQLDRKETQYF
v_call: TRBV29-1; j_call: TRBJ2-3; clone_size: NA; d_call: NA; cdr3_nt: TGCAGCTCTCGCACAGATACGCAGTATTTT; cdr3_aa: CSSRTDTQYF
v_call: TRBV5-4; j_call: TRBJ2-5; clone_size: NA; d_call: TRBD1; cdr3_nt: TGTGCCAGCAGCTTGGCCGGGGGACAGGATTATCGGACCCAGTACTTC; cdr3_aa: CASSLAGGQDYRTQYF
v_call: TRBV6-1; j_call: TRBJ2-7; clone_size: NA; d_call: NA; cdr3_nt: TGTGCCAGCAGTGAAAGGGTGGGGGGAACAGCGAGCTCCTACGAGCAGTACTTC; cdr3_aa: CASSERVGGTASSYEQYF
v_call: TRBV28; j_call: TRBJ1-5; clone_size: NA; d_call: NA; cdr3_nt: TGTGCCAGCAGTCCCCGACAGGCCCATTATAGCAATCAGCCCCAGCATTTT; cdr3_aa: CASSPRQAHYSNQPQHF
v_call: TRBV11-3; j_call: TRBJ2-2; clone_size: NA; d_call: NA; cdr3_nt: TGTGCCAGCAGCTTAGTGAGGGATACCGGGGAGCTGTTTTTT; cdr3_aa: CASSLVRDTGELFF
v_call: TRBV13; j_call: TRBJ2-1; clone_size: NA; d_call: TRBD2; cdr3_nt: TGTGCCAGCAGCTTAGCTTCTAGCGGGAGTGACGAGCAGTTCTTC; cdr3_aa: CASSLASSGSDEQFF
v_call: TRBV11-2; j_call: TRBJ2-7; clone_size: NA; d_call: TRBD2; cdr3_nt: TGTGCCAGCAGCTTAGTCCACGGACTAGCGGGAGGTCCCTCCTACGAGCAGTACTTC; cdr3_aa: CASSLVHGLAGGPSYEQYF
v_call: TRBV15; j_call: TRBJ2-7; clone_size: NA; d_call: TRBD2; cdr3_nt: TGTGCCACCAGCAGAGATGGGACTAGCGGGAGAAGCGAGCAGTACTTC; cdr3_aa: CATSRDGTSGRSEQYF
v_call: TRBV7-6; j_call: TRBJ2-1; clone_size: NA; d_call: TRBD2; cdr3_nt: TGTGCCAGCAGCCTGACCGGGACTAGCATCTACAATGAGCAGTTCTTC; cdr3_aa: CASSLTGTSIYNEQFF
v_call: TRBV10-3; j_call: TRBJ2-3; clone_size: once; d_call: TRBD1; cdr3_nt: TGTGCCATCCGTCGACAGGGGGCTTCAGATACGCAGTATTTT; cdr3_aa: CAIRRQGASDTQYF
v_call: TRBV25-1; j_call: TRBJ1-1; clone_size: once; d_call: TRBD1; cdr3_nt: TGTGCCAGCAGTAGGACAGGAGACTTGAACACTGAAGCTTTCTTT; cdr3_aa: CASSRTGDLNTEAFF
v_call: TRBV7-2; j_call: TRBJ2-7; clone_size: NA; d_call: NA; cdr3_nt: TGTGCCAGCAGCTTAAGCCCCTCCTACGAGCAGTACTTC; cdr3_aa: CASSLSPSYEQYF